These 24 T cell receptor beta chains originate from one sample sequenced in a study of shared clonotypes between healthy human individuals. The table came from immunoSEQ multiplex PCR; TCRdb's copy has only in-frame clones and leaves some out. Among more than 450,000 clones listed, 60% to 85% were seen once. Input material: PBMCs. These receptors were collected from a middle-aged woman in good health. Some clones in this sample may be carry-over from other donors' samples.

The chain joins TRBV19 to TRBJ2-1; no clear D gene. The V gene's germline CDR1 is LNHDA and CDR2 SQIVND (reference sequence). The CDR3 is 15 amino acids. Trimming shortened V by 3 bases and J by 0 bases, and 9 bases separated the two germline ends. CDR3 DNA sequence: TGTGCCAGTAGTATTGTCCGCGGCTCCTACAATGAGCAGTTCTTC. Encoded protein: CASSIVRGSYNEQFF.

The V gene is TRBV2, the J gene TRBJ2-7; no definite D call. Germline V lookup: CDR1 SNHLY, CDR2 FYNNEI. There are 14 residues in the CDR3. The V end was cut by 6 bases, the J end by 0 bases, with 12 bases between. The chain's CDR3 is CASRSPTASYEQYF. DNA of the CDR3: TGTGCCAGCAGATCCCCGACCGCCTCCTACGAGCAGTACTTC.

The gene calls are TRBV29-1 and TRBJ2-7, with 10 positions matching TRBD1. There are 14 residues in the CDR3. V trimming: 2 bases; J trimming: 5 bases; junction bases outside the gene matches: 6. CDR1 and CDR2 (germline): SQVTM, ANQGSEA. The CDR3 DNA reads TGCAGCGTTGAAACGGGACAGGGGTTCGACGAGCAGTACTTC. It codes for CSVETGQGFDEQYF.

The gene calls are TRBV19 and TRBJ1-5; D is undetermined. The V and J ends lost 6 bases and 4 bases respectively, with 16 bases between them. Germline loops: CDR1 LNHDA, CDR2 SQIVND (reference sequence). CDR3 length: 15 amino acids. CDR3 amino acids: CASSGSARSNQPQHF. In DNA form, the CDR3 reads TGTGCCAGTAGCGGATCGGCGAGATCAAATCAGCCCCAGCATTTT.

The chain recombines TRBV5-4 with TRBJ1-1, with D perhaps TRBD1 (5 bases). CDR1 SGHNT and CDR2 YYREEE come from the germline V gene (reference sequence). The V end lost 3 bases, the J end lost 5 bases, and 17 bases lay between the germline ends. The CDR3 length is 15 residues. CDR3 amino acids: CASSSRQIGGTEAFF. CDR3 nucleotide sequence: TGTGCCAGCAGCTCAAGACAGATCGGGGGGACTGAAGCTTTCTTT. The whole variable domain, remainder taken from reference TRBV5-4 and TRBJ1-1, is ETGVTQSPTHLIKTRGQQVTLRCSSQSGHNTVSWYQQALGQGPQFIFQYYREEENGRGNFPPRFSGLQFPNYSSELNVNALELDDSALYLCASSSRQIGGTEAFFGQGTRLTVV.

Concerning this clone itself: Different DNA sequences within this sample yield the same CDR3. The CDR3 region is CASSLPGQGAYNEQFF. CDR3 nucleotide sequence: TGTGCCAGCAGTTTACCCGGACAGGGGGCCTACAATGAGCAGTTCTTC. The V call is TRBV28, the J call TRBJ2-1; 10 bases are shared with TRBD1. Germline CDR1 and CDR2: MDHEN and SYDVKM. CDR3 length: 16 residues. Germline trimming cut 2 bases from V and 2 bases from J; bases unmatched to any gene: 3. The variable domain in full, completed from reference TRBV28 and TRBJ2-1, reads DVKVTQSSRYLVKRTGEKVFLECVQDMDHENMFWYRQDPGLGLRLIYFSYDVKMKEKGDIPEGYSVSREKKERFSLILESASTNQTSMYLCASSLPGQGAYNEQFFGPGTRLTVL.

The chain couples TRBV2 to TRBJ1-5; D is perhaps TRBD1 (5 bases). V lost 5 bases and J lost 3, with 11 bases in between. The CDR3 sequence is 14 residues long. Looked up from germline, CDR1 is SNHLY and CDR2 is FYNNEI. The CDR3 spells CASSSRQLNQPQHF. In DNA, the CDR3 is TGTGCCAGCAGTAGCAGACAGCTCAATCAGCCCCAGCATTTT.

The chain joins TRBV7-3 to TRBJ1-1; no reliable D call. Between the trimmed V and J ends, which lost 4 bases and 5 bases, there was a span of 11 bases. Germline V gives CDR1 SGHTA, CDR2 FQGTGA. The CDR3 length is 13 residues. Here the CDR3 DNA reads TGTGCCAGCAGCTACGGTGGGCAGACTGAAGCTTTCTTT. Its protein is CASSYGGQTEAFF.

In nucleotides, the CDR3 is TGTGCCAGTAGTATAGCGGACAGGGAATTAGGAGATACGCAGTATTTT. Translated: CASSIADRELGDTQYF. The chain employs TRBV19 and TRBJ2-3, with TRBD1 matching 8 bases. V gave up 1 base and J gave up 5 bases; unmatched junction bases: 8. Germline V lookup: CDR1 LNHDA, CDR2 SQIVND (reference sequence). The CDR3 length is 16 residues.

The chain couples TRBV19 to TRBJ2-2, with D unclear. V lost 8 bases and J 2 bases, leaving 6 bases between the germline ends. CDR1 LNHDA and CDR2 SQIVND come from the germline V gene (reference sequence). The CDR3 loop spans 12 amino acids. CDR3 DNA sequence: TGTGCCAGTCCGCTTAACACCGGGGAGCTGTTTTTT. Protein: CASPLNTGELFF.

J is TRBJ2-1 and V is TRBV7-8, with 14 bases lining up with TRBD2. The junction had 11 bases not matched to a gene; V was cut back by 5 bases and J by 8 bases. The CDR3 contains 17 residues. Germline loops: CDR1 SGHVS, CDR2 FQNEAQ. In nucleotides, the CDR3 is TGTGCCAGCAGCCCAGGACTAGCGGGAGGTCTAGGGGATGAGCAGTTCTTC. The encoded protein is CASSPGLAGGLGDEQFF.

V gene TRBV9 combines with J gene TRBJ2-1; D is unresolved. Per the germline V gene, CDR1 is SGDLS and CDR2 is YYNGEE. The CDR3 consists of 14 residues. V lost 0 bases, J lost 2 bases, and 6 bases lay in between. CDR3 residues: CASSVGPTYNEQFF. In nucleotides, the CDR3 is TGTGCCAGCAGCGTAGGACCCACCTACAATGAGCAGTTCTTC.

The chain has TRBV5-4 and TRBJ2-7, with D hard to call. Trimming stripped 4 bases from V and 2 bases from J, with 13 bases between. The germline CDR1 and CDR2 sequences are SGHNT and YYREEE (reference sequence). The CDR3 contains 14 residues. The CDR3: CASSLDTITYEQYF. Written as DNA, the CDR3 is TGTGCCAGCAGCCTTGACACCATTACCTACGAGCAGTACTTC.

The V and J genes are TRBV6-1 and TRBJ1-2; D uncertain. Germline loops: CDR1 MNHNS, CDR2 SASEGT. Trimming shortened V by 3 bases and J by 4 bases, and 9 bases separated the two germline ends. The CDR3 totals 13 residues. The CDR3 nucleotides read TGTGCCAGCAGTGAGCGTCTAAGCTATGGCTACACCTTC. Amino acids: CASSERLSYGYTF.

This chain joins TRBV29-1 and TRBJ2-4; TRBD1 aligns across 10 bases. V dropped 4 bases and J dropped 5; count of bases not matched to a gene: 8. This CDR3 has 15 amino acids. Germline assignment: CDR1 SQVTM and CDR2 ANQGSEA. CDR3: CSVVSGTGDENIQYF. The CDR3 nucleotides read TGCAGCGTTGTGTCTGGGACAGGGGACGAAAACATTCAGTACTTC.

The chain is built from TRBV5-1 and TRBJ2-5; the D is unclear. The CDR3 totals 13 residues. Trimming left V 3 bases short and J 2 bases short, with 8 bases between. Germline V lookup: CDR1 SGHRS, CDR2 YFSETQ. CDR3 sequence: CASSSEGQETQYF. CDR3 DNA sequence: TGCGCCAGCAGCTCCGAAGGACAAGAGACCCAGTACTTC.

Only one count was recorded for this clone. This chain uses TRBV28 with TRBJ2-2; no definite D call. The V gene lost 5 bases and the J gene lost 6 bases, with 4 bases spanning the gap. This CDR3 has 11 amino acids. From germline, CDR1 is MDHEN and CDR2 SYDVKM. For the CDR3, the DNA is TGTGCCAGCAGTCCCCCCGGGGAGCTGTTTTTT. Protein: CASSPPGELFF.

The chain uses TRBV10-3 and TRBJ2-3; 11 nucleotides match TRBD2. V lost 7 bases and J lost 1; bases outside the gene matches: 7. This CDR3 comprises 16 residues. Germline values: CDR1 ENHRY, CDR2 SYGVKD. The CDR3, as DNA: TGTGCCATCACCGGGACTAGCGGAGTTGGCACAGATACGCAGTATTTT. This gives the protein CAITGTSGVGTDTQYF.

Worth noting for this clone: Relative to the germline gene, one junction end is altered; a read error may explain this. This rearrangement joins TRBV28 to TRBJ1-1; possibly TRBD1 for D (6 bases). The CDR3 spans 13 residues. Per the germline V gene, CDR1 is MDHEN and CDR2 is SYDVKM. The CDR3 nucleotides are TGTGCCAGCAGTTTATCAGGGGCCAATATACCGCTCTTT. This encodes CASSLSGANIPLF.

The chain combines TRBV7-3 with TRBJ2-1; no clear D. Trimming pared 2 bases from V and 5 bases from J, leaving 10 bases between. This CDR3 spans 14 amino acids. Germline V gives CDR1 SGHTA, CDR2 FQGTGA. CDR3 sequence reads: CASSLAWPNNEQFF. CDR3 coding DNA: TGTGCCAGCAGCTTAGCCTGGCCTAACAATGAGCAGTTCTTC.

This chain uses TRBV7-9 with TRBJ2-3; no clear D. The V end lost 6 bases, the J end lost 0 bases, and 13 bases lay between the germline ends. There are 15 residues in the CDR3. Per the germline V gene, CDR1 is SEHNR and CDR2 is FQNEAQ (reference sequence). In nucleotides, the CDR3 is TGTGCCAGCAGTAGCAGAGCCTTCAGCACAGATACGCAGTATTTT. Encoded protein: CASSSRAFSTDTQYF.

This chain links TRBV29-1 with TRBJ2-3; D is tentatively TRBD1 or TRBD2 (5 bases each). The CDR3 covers 13 residues. From germline, CDR1 is SQVTM and CDR2 ANQGSEA. With 4 bases removed from V and 1 base from J, the gap between germline ends came to 9 bases. The CDR3 DNA is TGCAGCGTTGCCGTGGGGGGCACAGATACGCAGTATTTT. Its translation: CSVAVGGTDTQYF.

The CDR3 coding sequence is TGCGCCAGCAGCTTGTACTCTAGCGGGAGATTCGGGGAGACCCAGTACTTC. As protein: CASSLYSSGRFGETQYF. The V gene is TRBV5-1, the J gene TRBJ2-5; 10 nucleotides match TRBD2. In germline, CDR1 is SGHRS, CDR2 YFSETQ. This CDR3 comprises 17 residues. V shed 1 base and J 5 bases; nucleotides not matched to a gene: 11.

A word on this clone: The sample holds other DNA sequences that translate to the same CDR3. V and J are TRBV28 and TRBJ2-7; no firm D call. Germline V gene lookup returns CDR1 MDHEN and CDR2 SYDVKM. CDR3 length: 12 residues. V was cut by 1 base and J by 3 bases, with 4 bases left in between. As DNA, the CDR3 is TGTGCCAGCAGTTTATTTGGCTACGAGCAGTACTTC. This translates into CASSLFGYEQYF.